The entry below describes one T cell receptor (beta chain). Its cognate antigen has yet to be identified. No much larger clonotype is one base removed from it; base qualities were not supplied. The CDR3 regions of human TCRbeta chains were subjected to immunosequencing. On the study's bioinformatics: TCRs in the repertoires were matched against a reference library of SARS-CoV-2-specific TCRs that had been generated with the MIRA antigen-specificity platform. Breadth was defined as the fraction of unique TCRs that were SARS-CoV-2-associated, and depth was defined as the fraction of total T cells that were SARS-CoV-2-associated. Using the MIRA data, every spike-specific TCR was mapped to the spike region that the TCR reacted to and assigned to either a CD4 or a CD8 class. Log10-transformed breadth and depth values were compared by one-way ANOVA with Sidak's multiple comparisons tests. TCRdb carries this immuneACCESS record with in-frame sequences only. Its versions omit some clonotypes, under half of them owing to an unresolved V gene in the studies checked, with the rest unexplained. Clone size and the V and J calls come from that table; the DNA yielded D and trimming. The sample records 90,000 to 150,000 clones, around 86% of which are singletons. In total, the top ten clones hold 6% to 8% of the sample.

The intended sense of this specimen's time point label: baseline before first vaccination. Vaccinee samples were obtained from the UK trials COV001 and COV002, which included a single-blind randomized controlled phase 2/3 trial of AZD1222 (ChAdOx1 nCoV-19) in healthy adults. For TCRbeta chain sequencing, PBMC samples were collected from trial participants at day 0 and at day 28 after the second dose. V ends up 5 bases short and J 4 bases short, with an unmatched junction base count of 2. The CDR3 goes from the cysteine to the phenylalanine over 14 residues. Kept here is only the CDR3 DNA, which spans 42 bases and is read in frame from base 1. Based on the germline V gene, the CDR1 and CDR2 sequences are KGHSH and LQKENI. This sample is drawn from a study of T cell responses to AZD1222 COVID-19 vaccine (dated by TCRdb to the early 2020s). At the level of the whole study: AZD1222 recipients with second doses at about 4 weeks or about 12 weeks were pooled, because spike-specific TCR depth and breadth did not differ between schedules. Trial participants were enrolled into age subgroups of 18-55, 56-69 and 70-plus years, which contained about 150, 27 and 61 TCR-sequenced participants, respectively. A total of over 230 trial participants underwent TCR sequencing, of whom 207 received two doses of AZD1222 and about 25 received two doses of the MenACWY control vaccine.

The paper as a whole reports these results and caveats: Spike-specific TCR breadth and depth rose significantly after two AZD1222 doses compared with day 0 and with MenACWY recipients. Only a handful of AZD1222 recipients were SARS-CoV-2 seropositive at baseline, limiting conclusions about previously exposed vaccinees. The vaccine-associated CD4 TCRs covered the entire spike protein, and the dominant responses fell in regions 160-218 and 743-854. Most participants were white British and females outnumbered males, and the authors suggested that clonal diversity may have been underestimated. The 56-69-year group was small, and its depth increase did not reach significance, likely because of low power. Reportedly, close to half of the unique spike-specific TCRs recognized epitopes lying outside the regions that are mutated in the B.1.351 and B.1.1.7 variants. Because no day 14 peak-response samples were available, repertoires were characterized only after the peak T cell response.

Recombination joined TRBV18 with TRBJ2-3; 11 bases in the middle match TRBD2. The specimen was peripheral blood, collected on day 0 of AZD1222 vaccination. This clonotype was sampled from an adult in good health. The CDR3 amino acid sequence is: CASSGTSGADTQYF. The DNA sequence follows: TGTGCCAGCTCAGGGACTAGCGGTGCAGATACGCAGTATTTT.